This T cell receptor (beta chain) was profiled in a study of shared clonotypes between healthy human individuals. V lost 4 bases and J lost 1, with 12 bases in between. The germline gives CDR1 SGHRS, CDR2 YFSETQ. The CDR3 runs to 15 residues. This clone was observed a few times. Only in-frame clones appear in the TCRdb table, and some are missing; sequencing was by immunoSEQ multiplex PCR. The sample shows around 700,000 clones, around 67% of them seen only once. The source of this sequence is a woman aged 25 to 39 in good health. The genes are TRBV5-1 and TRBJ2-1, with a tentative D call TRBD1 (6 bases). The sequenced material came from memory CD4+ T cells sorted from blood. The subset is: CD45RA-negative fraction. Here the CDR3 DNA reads TGCGCCAGCAGCCCGGACAGCCAATCCTACAATGAGCAGTTCTTC. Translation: CASSPDSQSYNEQFF.